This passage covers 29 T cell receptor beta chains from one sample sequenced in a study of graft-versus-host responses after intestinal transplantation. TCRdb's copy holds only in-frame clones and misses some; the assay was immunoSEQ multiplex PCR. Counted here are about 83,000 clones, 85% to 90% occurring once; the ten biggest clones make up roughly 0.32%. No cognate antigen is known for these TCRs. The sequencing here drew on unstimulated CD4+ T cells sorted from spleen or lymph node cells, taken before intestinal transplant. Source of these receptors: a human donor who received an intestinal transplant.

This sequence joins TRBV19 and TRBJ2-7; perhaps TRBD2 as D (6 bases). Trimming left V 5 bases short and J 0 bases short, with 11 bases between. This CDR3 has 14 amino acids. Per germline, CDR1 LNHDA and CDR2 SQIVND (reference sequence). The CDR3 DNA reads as TGTGCCAGTAGTCGGACTACTAGCTCCTACGAGCAGTACTTC. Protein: CASSRTTSSYEQYF.

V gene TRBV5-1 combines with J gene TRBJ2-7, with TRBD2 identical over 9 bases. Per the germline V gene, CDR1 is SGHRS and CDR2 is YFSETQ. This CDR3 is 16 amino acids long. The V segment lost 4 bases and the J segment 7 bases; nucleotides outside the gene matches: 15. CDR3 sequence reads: CASSPSPGGGAREQYF. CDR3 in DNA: TGCGCCAGCAGCCCATCCCCTGGCGGGGGGGCGAGGGAGCAGTACTTC.

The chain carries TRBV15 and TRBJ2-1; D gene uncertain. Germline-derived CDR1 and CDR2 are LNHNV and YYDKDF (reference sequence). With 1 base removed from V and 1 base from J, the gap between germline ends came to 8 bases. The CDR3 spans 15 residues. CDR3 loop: CATSRVAASYNEQFF. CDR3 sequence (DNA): TGTGCCACCAGCAGAGTTGCGGCATCCTACAATGAGCAGTTCTTC.

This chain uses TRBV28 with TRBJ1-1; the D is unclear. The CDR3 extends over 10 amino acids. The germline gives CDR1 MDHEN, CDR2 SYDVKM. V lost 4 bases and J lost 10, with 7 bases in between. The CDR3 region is CASSSRVAFF. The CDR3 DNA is TGTGCCAGCAGTTCTCGGGTAGCTTTCTTT.

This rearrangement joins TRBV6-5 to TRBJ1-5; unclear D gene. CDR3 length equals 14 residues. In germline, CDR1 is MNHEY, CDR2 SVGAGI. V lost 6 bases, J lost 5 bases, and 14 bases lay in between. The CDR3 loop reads CASSLDWSYQPQHF. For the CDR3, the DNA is TGTGCCAGCAGCCTCGACTGGAGCTATCAGCCCCAGCATTTT.

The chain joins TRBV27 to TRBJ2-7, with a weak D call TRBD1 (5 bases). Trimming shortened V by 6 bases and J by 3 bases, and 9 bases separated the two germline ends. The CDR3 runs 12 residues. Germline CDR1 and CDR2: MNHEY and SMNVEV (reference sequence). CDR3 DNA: TGTGCCAGCAGGGGCAGGGTCTACGAGCAGTACTTC. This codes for CASRGRVYEQYF.

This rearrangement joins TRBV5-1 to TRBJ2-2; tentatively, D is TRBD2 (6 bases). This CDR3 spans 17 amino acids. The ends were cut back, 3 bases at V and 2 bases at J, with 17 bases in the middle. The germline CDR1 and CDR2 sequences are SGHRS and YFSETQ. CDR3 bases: TGCGCCAGCAGCTGGGACCCGGGACTTAAAAACACCGGGGAGCTGTTTTTT. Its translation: CASSWDPGLKNTGELFF.

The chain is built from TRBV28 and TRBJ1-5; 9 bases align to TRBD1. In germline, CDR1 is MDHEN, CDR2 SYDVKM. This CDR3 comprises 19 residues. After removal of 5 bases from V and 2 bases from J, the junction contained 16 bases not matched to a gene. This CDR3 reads CASSPPPGQGGWGNQPQHF. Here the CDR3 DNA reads TGTGCCAGCAGTCCCCCGCCGGGACAGGGAGGCTGGGGCAATCAGCCCCAGCATTTT. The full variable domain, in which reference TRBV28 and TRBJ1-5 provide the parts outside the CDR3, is DVKVTQSSRYLVKRTGEKVFLECVQDMDHENMFWYRQDPGLGLRLIYFSYDVKMKEKGDIPEGYSVSREKKERFSLILESASTNQTSMYLCASSPPPGQGGWGNQPQHFGDGTRLSIL.

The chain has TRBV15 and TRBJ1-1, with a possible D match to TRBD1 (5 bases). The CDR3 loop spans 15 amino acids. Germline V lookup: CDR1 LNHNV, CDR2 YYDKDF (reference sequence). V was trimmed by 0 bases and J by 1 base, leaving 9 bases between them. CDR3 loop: CATSRDSGKNTEAFF. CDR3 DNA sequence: TGTGCCACCAGCAGAGATTCAGGGAAGAACACTGAAGCTTTCTTT.

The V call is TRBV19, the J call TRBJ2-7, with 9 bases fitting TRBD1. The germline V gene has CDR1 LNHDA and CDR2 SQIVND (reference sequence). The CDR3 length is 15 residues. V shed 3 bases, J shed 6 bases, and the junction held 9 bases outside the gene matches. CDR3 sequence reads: CASSMRGTGISEQYF. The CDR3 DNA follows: TGTGCCAGTAGTATGCGCGGGACAGGGATCTCCGAGCAGTACTTC.

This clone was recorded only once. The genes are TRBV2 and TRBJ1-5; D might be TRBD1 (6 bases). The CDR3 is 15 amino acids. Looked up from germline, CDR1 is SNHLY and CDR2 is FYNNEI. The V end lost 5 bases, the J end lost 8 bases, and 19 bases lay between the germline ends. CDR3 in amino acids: CASSLDSTHREPQHF. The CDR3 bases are TGTGCCAGCAGTCTGGACAGTACTCACCGGGAGCCCCAGCATTTT.

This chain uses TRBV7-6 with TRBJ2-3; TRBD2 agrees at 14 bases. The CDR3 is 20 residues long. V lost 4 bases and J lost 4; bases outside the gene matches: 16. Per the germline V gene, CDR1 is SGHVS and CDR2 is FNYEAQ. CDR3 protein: CASSWRYGRGTSGSADTQYF. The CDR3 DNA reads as TGTGCCAGCAGCTGGCGCTACGGGAGAGGGACTAGCGGGAGTGCAGATACGCAGTATTTT.

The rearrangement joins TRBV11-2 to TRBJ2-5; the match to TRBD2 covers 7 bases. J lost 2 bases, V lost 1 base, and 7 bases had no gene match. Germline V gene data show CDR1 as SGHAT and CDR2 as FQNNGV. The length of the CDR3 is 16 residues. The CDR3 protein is CASSLGPGGIQETQYF. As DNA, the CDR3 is TGTGCCAGCAGCTTAGGCCCGGGAGGTATACAAGAGACCCAGTACTTC.

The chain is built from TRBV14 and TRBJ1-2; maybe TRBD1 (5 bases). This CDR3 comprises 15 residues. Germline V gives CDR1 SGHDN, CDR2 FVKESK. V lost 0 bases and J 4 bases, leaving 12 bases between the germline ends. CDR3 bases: TGTGCCAGCAGCCAAGATCACAGGACACCCTATGGCTACACCTTC. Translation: CASSQDHRTPYGYTF.

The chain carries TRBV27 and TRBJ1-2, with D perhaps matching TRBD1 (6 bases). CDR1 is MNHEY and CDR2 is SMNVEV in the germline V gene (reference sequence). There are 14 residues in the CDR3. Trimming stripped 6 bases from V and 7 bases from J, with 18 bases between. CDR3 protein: CASRRNTGSGGYTF. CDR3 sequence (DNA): TGTGCCAGCAGGCGCAATACAGGGTCCGGTGGCTACACCTTC.

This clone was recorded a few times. CDR3 sequence: CASSFTLAGGTTDTQYF. The DNA of the CDR3 is TGTGCCAGCAGTTTTACTCTAGCGGGGGGCACCACAGATACGCAGTATTTT. This chain connects TRBV27 to TRBJ2-3, with 11 bases that match TRBD2. From germline, CDR1 is MNHEY and CDR2 SMNVEV (reference sequence). The CDR3 consists of 17 residues. Losses at the gene ends were 3 bases for V and 2 bases for J; bases not matched to a gene: 7.

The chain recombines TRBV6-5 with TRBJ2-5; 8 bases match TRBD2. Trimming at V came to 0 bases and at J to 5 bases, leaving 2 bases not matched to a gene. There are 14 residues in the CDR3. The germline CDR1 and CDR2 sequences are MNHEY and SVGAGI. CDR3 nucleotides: TGTGCCAGCAGTTACTCGCCGGGAGGGGAGACCCAGTACTTC. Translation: CASSYSPGGETQYF.

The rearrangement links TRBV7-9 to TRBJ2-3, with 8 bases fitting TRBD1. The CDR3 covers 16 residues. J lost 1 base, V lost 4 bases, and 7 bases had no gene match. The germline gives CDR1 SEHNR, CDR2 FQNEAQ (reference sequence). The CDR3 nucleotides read TGTGCCAGCAGCTCCAGGGGGCGCGGGGGCACAGATACGCAGTATTTT. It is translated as CASSSRGRGGTDTQYF. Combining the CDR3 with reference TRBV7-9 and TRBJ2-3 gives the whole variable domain DTGVSQNPRHKITKRGQNVTFRCDPISEHNRLYWYRQTLGQGPEFLTYFQNEAQLEKSRLLSDRFSAERPKGSFSTLEIQRTEQGDSAMYLCASSSRGRGGTDTQYFGPGTRLTVL.

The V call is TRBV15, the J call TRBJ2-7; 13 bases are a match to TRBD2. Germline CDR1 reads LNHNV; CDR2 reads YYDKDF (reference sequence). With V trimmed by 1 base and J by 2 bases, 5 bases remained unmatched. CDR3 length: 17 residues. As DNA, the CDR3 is TGTGCCACCAGCAGAGCGCCGGGACTAGCGGGGACCTACGAGCAGTACTTC. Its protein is CATSRAPGLAGTYEQYF.

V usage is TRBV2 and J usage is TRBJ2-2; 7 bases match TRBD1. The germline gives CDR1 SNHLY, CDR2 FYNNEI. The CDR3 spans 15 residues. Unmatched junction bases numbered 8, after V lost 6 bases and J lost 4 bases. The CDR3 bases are TGTGCCAGCAGCCGACAGGGATGGCTCACCGGGGAGCTGTTTTTT. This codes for CASSRQGWLTGELFF.

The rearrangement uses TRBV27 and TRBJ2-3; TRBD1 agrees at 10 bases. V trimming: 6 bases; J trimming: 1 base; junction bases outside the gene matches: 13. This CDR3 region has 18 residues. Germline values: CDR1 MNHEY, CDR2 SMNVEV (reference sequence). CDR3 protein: CASSSKPDRGRGTDTQYF. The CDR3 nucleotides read TGTGCCAGCAGCTCGAAGCCCGACAGGGGGCGCGGCACAGATACGCAGTATTTT.

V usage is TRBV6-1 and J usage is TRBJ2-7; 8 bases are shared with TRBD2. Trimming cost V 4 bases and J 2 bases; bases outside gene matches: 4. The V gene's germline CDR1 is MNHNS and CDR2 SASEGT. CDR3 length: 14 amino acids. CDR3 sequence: CASSAAGGPYEQYF. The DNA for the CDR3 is TGTGCCAGCAGTGCCGCGGGGGGCCCCTACGAGCAGTACTTC.

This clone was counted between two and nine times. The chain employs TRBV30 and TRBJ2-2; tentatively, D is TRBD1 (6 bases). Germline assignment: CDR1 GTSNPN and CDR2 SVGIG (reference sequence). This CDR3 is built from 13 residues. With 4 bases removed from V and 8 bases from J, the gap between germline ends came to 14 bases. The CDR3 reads CAWTGTSDGELFF. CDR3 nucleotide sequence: TGTGCCTGGACCGGGACAAGCGATGGGGAGCTGTTTTTT.

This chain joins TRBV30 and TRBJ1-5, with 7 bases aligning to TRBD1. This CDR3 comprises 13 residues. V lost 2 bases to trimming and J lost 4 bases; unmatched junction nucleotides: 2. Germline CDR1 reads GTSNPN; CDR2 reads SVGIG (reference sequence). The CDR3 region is CAWSTGVNQPQHF. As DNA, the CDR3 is TGTGCCTGGAGTACAGGGGTGAATCAGCCCCAGCATTTT.

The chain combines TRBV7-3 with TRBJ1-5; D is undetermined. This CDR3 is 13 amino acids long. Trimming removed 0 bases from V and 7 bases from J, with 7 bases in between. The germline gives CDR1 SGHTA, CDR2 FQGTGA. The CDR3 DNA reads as TGTGCCAGCAGCTTAACTTCTGAGCAGCCCCAGCATTTT. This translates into CASSLTSEQPQHF.

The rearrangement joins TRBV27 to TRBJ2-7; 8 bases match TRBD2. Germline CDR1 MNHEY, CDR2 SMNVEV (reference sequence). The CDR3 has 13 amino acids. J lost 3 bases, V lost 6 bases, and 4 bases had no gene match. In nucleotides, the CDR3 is TGTGCCAGCAGAACAGGGACTAGCTACGAGCAGTACTTC. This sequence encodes CASRTGTSYEQYF.

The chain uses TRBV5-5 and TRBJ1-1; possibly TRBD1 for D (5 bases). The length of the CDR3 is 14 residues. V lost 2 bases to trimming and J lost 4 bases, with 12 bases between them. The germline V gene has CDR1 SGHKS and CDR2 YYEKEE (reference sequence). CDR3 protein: CASSLRGASTEAFF. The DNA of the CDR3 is TGTGCCAGCAGCTTAAGGGGTGCCAGCACTGAAGCTTTCTTT.

CDR3 sequence reads: CASSHPDRGKETQYF. The CDR3 DNA sequence: TGTGCCAGCAGCCACCCTGACAGGGGTAAAGAGACCCAGTACTTC. The chain recombines TRBV7-2 with TRBJ2-5; the match to TRBD1 covers 8 bases. Trimming cost V 5 bases and J 3 bases; bases outside gene matches: 8. Germline V gene data show CDR1 as SGHTA and CDR2 as FQGNSA. The CDR3 is 15 amino acids. The complete variable domain, with remaining parts taken from reference TRBV7-2 and TRBJ2-5, reads GAGVSQSPSNKVTEKGKDVELRCDPISGHTALYWYRQSLGQGLEFLIYFQGNSAPDKSGLPSDRFSAERTGGSVSTLTIQRTQQEDSAVYLCASSHPDRGKETQYFGPGTRLLVL.

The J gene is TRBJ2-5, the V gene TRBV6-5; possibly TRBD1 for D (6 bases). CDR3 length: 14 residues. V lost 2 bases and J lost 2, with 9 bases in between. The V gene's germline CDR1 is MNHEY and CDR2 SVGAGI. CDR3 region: CASSYTQGQETQYF. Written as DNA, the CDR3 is TGTGCCAGCAGTTACACCCAGGGGCAAGAGACCCAGTACTTC.